The TCR beta chain described here comes from a study of CD8 T cells in Susac syndrome (dated by TCRdb to the late 2010s). Describing the broader study: Repertoire sequencing was used to test whether CD8+ T cell activation and differentiation in Susac syndrome was antigen driven.

Peripheral blood CD8+ and CD4+ T cells from healthy donors, Susac syndrome patients and multiple sclerosis patients were profiled by high-throughput TCR beta sequencing. The healthy donors served as controls matched for age and sex. Bulk CD8+ and CD4+ T cells were purified magnetically by negative isolation, whereas CD8+ TEMRA cells were enriched by FACS. Blood was drawn into EDTA tubes, processed within 24 hours, and PBMCs were isolated by density gradient centrifugation. PBMCs intended for TCR sequencing were cryopreserved in liquid nitrogen and were subsequently thawed in a 37 degrees C water bath. Purity of sorted or isolated CD4+, CD8+ and CD8+ TEMRA cells was at least 90%. Comment on this clonotype: It lacks a known antigen. No base-level quality is on record; no much larger clone is a single base apart.

What the research found in general, with its limitations: The study acknowledged that relatively few individuals were included in the TCR sequencing and HLA analysis.

RNA was extracted using the RNeasy kit, and about 0.5 to 1 ug of the RNA was reverse transcribed with random hexamers. The immunoSEQ multiplex PCR assay, covering 54 Vbeta and 13 Jbeta segments, was used to amplify TCR beta CDR3 regions. To correct PCR amplification bias, a synthetic template baseline was used for both primer optimization and computational correction. Under the source paper's analysis protocol: Reads were annotated to V, D and J genes according to IMGT and were analyzed with immunoSEQ Analyzer, with only productive sequences retained. To calculate clonality, Shannon entropy was normalized by log2 of the number of productive unique sequences and then subtracted from one. Public and private clones were assessed among the 100 most prevalent clones of each patient and control. Clones were defined as Susac-specific when absent from the healthy and MS cohorts, from about 1,100 published viral clones and from other ImmuneACCESS disease sequences. TCRdb ran its own pipeline on the public reads, namely fastp trimming at Q25 and MiXCR clone calling, and kept in-frame beta chains. Every entry covers one CDR3 protein and lists the most common genes and DNA from its rows. Here the V and J calls rest on TCRdb's processing, not on the authors' analysis. The sample table lists more than 120,000 distinct CDR3 sequences, approximately 94% of them with a count of one. More than 0.065% of the sample lies in the top ten.

The CDR3 numbers 15 residues from cysteine through phenylalanine. This entry keeps only the CDR3 DNA: 45 bases, framed from base 1. The germline V and J ends show losses of 0 bases and 5 bases respectively, and no gene match explains 5 bases of the junction. CDR1 and CDR2, per the germline V gene, are SGHRS and YFSETQ. Here the chain combines TRBV5-1 and TRBJ2-3, and 8 junction bases match TRBD2. The source is a human donor in good health. Input material: CD4+ T cells from PBMCs. Here is the DNA: TGCGCCAGCAGCTTGGACGGGAGGGCCGAAGATACGCAGTATTTT. Its amino acids are CASSLDGRAEDTQYF.